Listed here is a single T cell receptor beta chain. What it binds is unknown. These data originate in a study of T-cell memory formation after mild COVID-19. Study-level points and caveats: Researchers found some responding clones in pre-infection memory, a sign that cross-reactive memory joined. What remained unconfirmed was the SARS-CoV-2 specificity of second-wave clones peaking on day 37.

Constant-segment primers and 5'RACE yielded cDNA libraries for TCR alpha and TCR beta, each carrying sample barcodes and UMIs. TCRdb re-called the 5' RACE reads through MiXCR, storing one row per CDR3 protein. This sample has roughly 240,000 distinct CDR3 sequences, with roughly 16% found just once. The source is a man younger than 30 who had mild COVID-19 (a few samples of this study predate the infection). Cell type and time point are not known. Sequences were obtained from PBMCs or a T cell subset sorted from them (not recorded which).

The CDR3 coding sequence is TGTGCCAGCAGTCCCCAACCGGGACTAGCGGGGGGGCAGACTGAGCAGTTCTTC. Translated, it gives CASSPQPGLAGGQTEQFF. The gene calls are TRBV6-2 or TRBV6-3 and TRBJ2-1; 16 bases agree with TRBD2. The CDR3 consists of 18 residues. V shed 5 bases and J 9 bases; nucleotides not matched to a gene: 13. Germline values: CDR1 MNHEY, CDR2 SVGEGT.